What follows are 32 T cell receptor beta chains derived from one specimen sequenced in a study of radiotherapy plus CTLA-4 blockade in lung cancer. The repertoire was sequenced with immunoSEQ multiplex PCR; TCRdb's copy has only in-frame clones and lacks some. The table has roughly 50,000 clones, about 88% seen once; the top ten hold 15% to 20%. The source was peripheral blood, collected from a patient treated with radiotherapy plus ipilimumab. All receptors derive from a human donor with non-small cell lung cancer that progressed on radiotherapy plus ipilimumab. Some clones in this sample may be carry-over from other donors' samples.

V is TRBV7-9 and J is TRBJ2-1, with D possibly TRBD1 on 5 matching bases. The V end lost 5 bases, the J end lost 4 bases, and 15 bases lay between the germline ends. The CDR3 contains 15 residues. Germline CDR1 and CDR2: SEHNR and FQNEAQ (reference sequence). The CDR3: CASSGGKGSYNEQFF. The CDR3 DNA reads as TGTGCCAGCAGCGGCGGAAAGGGGTCTTACAATGAGCAGTTCTTC.

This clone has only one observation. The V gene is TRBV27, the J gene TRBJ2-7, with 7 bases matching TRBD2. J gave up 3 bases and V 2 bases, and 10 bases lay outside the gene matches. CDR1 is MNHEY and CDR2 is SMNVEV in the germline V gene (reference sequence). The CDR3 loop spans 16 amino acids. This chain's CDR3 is CASSLTALARNYEQYF. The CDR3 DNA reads TGTGCCAGCAGTTTAACCGCACTAGCGAGGAACTACGAGCAGTACTTC.

The CDR3 reads CASSLAGQGAAEQYF. DNA of the CDR3: TGTGCCAGCAGCTTAGCTGGACAGGGGGCCGCCGAGCAGTACTTC. The chain couples TRBV7-6 to TRBJ2-7; 11 bases are a match to TRBD1. Germline loops: CDR1 SGHVS, CDR2 FNYEAQ. V dropped 0 bases and J dropped 6; count of bases not matched to a gene: 4. The CDR3 is 15 amino acids.

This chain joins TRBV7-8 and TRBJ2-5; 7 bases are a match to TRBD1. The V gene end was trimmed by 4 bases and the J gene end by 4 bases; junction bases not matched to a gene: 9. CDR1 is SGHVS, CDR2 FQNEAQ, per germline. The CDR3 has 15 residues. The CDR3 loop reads CASSSQQGRLETQYF. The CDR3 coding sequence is TGTGCCAGCAGCTCCCAACAGGGGCGCCTAGAGACCCAGTACTTC.

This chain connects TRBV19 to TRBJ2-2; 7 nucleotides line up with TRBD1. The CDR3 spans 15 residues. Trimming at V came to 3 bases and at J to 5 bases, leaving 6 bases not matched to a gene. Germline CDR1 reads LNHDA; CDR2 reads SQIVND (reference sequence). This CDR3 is CASSIWDSQTGELFF. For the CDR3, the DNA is TGTGCCAGTAGTATCTGGGACAGTCAGACCGGGGAGCTGTTTTTT.

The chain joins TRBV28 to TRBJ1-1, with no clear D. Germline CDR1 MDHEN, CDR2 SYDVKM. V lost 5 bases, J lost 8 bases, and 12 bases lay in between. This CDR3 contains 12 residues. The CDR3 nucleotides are TGTGCCAGCAGTATCACGACAAGAGAAGCTTTCTTT. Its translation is CASSITTREAFF.

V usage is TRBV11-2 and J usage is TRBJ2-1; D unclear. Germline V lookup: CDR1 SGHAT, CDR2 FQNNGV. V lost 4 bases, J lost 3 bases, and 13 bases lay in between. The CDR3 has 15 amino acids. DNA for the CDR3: TGTGCCAGCAGCTCCAGACTCACAAACTACAATGAGCAGTTCTTC. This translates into CASSSRLTNYNEQFF.

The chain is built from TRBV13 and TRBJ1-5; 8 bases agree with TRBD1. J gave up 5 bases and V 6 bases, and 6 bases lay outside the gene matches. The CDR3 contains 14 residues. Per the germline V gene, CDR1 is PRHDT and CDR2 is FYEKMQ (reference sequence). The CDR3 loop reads CASSAGQGDQPQHF. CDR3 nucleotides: TGTGCCAGCAGTGCCGGACAGGGAGATCAGCCCCAGCATTTT.

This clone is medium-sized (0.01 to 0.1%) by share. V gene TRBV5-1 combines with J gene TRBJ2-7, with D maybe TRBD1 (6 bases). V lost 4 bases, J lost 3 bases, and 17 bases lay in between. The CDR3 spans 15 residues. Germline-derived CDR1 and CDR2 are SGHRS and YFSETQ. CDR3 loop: CASSPDGTHYYEQYF. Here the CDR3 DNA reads TGCGCCAGCAGCCCGGATGGGACACATTACTACGAGCAGTACTTC.

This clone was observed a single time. The CDR3, as DNA: TGTGCCAGTAGTAAGGCAGGATTCTCCTACGAGCAGTACTTC. Its translation is CASSKAGFSYEQYF. The chain joins TRBV19 to TRBJ2-7; no clear D. CDR3 length: 14 amino acids. Per germline, CDR1 LNHDA and CDR2 SQIVND (reference sequence). The ends were cut back, 4 bases at V and 0 bases at J, with 10 bases in the middle.

CDR3 coding DNA: TGTGCCAGCAGCTCACCAGGACTAGCGGGAGGGGCAGATACGCAGTATTTT. Amino acids: CASSSPGLAGGADTQYF. This chain connects TRBV11-2 to TRBJ2-3, with 15 bases that match TRBD2. Looked up from germline, CDR1 is SGHAT and CDR2 is FQNNGV. Unmatched junction bases numbered 6, after V lost 4 bases and J lost 4 bases. This CDR3 has 17 amino acids. Drawing the rest from reference TRBV11-2 and TRBJ2-3, the complete variable domain is EAGVAQSPRYKIIEKRQSVAFWCNPISGHATLYWYQQILGQGPKLLIQFQNNGVVDDSQLPKDRFSAERLKGVDSTLKIQPAKLEDSAVYLCASSSPGLAGGADTQYFGPGTRLTVL.

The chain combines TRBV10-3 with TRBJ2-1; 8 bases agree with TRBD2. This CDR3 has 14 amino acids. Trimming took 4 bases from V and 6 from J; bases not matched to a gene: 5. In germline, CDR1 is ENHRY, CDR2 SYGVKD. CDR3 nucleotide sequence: TGTGCCATCAGTGCCCCGGGGGGGGTCAATGAGCAGTTCTTC. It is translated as CAISAPGGVNEQFF.

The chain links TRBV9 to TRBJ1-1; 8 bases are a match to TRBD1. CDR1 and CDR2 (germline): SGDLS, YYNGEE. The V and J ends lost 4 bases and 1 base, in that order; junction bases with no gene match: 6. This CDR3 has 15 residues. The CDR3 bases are TGTGCCAGCAGCACTAGGACAGGGAGGAACACTGAAGCTTTCTTT. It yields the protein CASSTRTGRNTEAFF.

The CDR3 DNA sequence: TGCGCCAGCAGCTTGGGGACTAGCGGGAACTCCTACGAGCAGTACTTC. This translates into CASSLGTSGNSYEQYF. The chain uses TRBV5-1 and TRBJ2-7, with 12 bases lining up with TRBD2. Germline V gene lookup returns CDR1 SGHRS and CDR2 YFSETQ. The CDR3 has 16 residues. V was clipped by 0 bases and J by 0 bases; unmatched bases: 1.

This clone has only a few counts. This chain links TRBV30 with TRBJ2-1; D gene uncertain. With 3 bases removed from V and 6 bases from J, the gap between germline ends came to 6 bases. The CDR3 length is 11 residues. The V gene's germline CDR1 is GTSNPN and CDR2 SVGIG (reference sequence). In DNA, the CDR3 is TGTGCCTGGAGCTCAGGCAATGAGCAGTTCTTC. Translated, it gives CAWSSGNEQFF.

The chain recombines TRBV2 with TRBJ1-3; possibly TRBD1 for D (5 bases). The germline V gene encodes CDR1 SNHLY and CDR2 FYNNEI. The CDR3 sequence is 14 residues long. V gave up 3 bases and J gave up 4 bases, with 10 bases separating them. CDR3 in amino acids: CASSDRVGGNTIYF. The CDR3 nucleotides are TGTGCCAGCAGTGACAGGGTTGGGGGAAACACCATATATTTT.

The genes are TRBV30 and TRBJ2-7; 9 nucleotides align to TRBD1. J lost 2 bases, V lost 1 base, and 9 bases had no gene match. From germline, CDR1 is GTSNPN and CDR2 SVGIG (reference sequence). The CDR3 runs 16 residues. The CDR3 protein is CAWSASGTGNPYEQYF. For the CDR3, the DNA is TGTGCCTGGAGTGCAAGCGGGACAGGGAATCCCTACGAGCAGTACTTC.

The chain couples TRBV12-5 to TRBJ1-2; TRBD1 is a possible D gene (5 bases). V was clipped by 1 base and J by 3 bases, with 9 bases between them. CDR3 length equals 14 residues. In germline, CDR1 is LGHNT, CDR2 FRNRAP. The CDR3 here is CASGLAGLYYGYTF. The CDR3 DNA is TGTGCTAGTGGTTTGGCGGGACTATACTATGGCTACACCTTC.

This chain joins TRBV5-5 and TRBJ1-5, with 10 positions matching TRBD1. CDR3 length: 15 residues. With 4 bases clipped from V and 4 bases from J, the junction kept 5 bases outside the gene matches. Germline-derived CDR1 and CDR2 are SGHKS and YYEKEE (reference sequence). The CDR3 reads CASSNPGQGNQPQHF. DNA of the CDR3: TGTGCCAGCAGCAATCCGGGACAGGGGAATCAGCCCCAGCATTTT.

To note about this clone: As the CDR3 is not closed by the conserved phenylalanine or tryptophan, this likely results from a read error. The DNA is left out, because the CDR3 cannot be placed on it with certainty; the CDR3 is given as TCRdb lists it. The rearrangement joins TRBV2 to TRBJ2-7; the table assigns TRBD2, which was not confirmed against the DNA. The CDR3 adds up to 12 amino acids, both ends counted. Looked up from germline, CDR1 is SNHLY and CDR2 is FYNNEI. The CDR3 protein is CASSERGTGGLL.

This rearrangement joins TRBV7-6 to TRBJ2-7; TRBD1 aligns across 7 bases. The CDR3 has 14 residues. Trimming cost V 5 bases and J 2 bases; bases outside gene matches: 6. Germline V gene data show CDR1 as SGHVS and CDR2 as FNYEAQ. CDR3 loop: CASSERQGPYEQYF. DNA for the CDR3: TGTGCCAGCAGCGAAAGACAGGGCCCCTACGAGCAGTACTTC.

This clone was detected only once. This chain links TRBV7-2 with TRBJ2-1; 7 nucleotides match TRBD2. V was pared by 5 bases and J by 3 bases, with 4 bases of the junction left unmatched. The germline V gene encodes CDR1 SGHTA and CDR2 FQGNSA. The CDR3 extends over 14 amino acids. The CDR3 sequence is CASSGGGNYNEQFF. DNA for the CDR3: TGTGCCAGCAGCGGCGGGGGAAACTACAATGAGCAGTTCTTC.

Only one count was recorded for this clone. The DNA of the CDR3 is TGTGCCAGCAGTGAAGCGGACTCCTCACCCCTCCACTTT. Translated: CASSEADSSPLHF. The chain links TRBV6-1 to TRBJ1-6; D is undetermined. The V gene's germline CDR1 is MNHNS and CDR2 SASEGT. V lost 0 bases and J lost 10, with 7 bases in between. CDR3 length equals 13 residues.

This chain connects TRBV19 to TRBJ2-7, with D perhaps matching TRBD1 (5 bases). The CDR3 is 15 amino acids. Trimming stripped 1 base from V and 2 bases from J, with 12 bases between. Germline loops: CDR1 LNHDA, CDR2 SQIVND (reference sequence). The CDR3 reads CASSIVVDSTYEQYF. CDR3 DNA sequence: TGTGCCAGTAGTATAGTAGTAGACAGTACCTACGAGCAGTACTTC.

The CDR3 DNA reads as TGTGCCAGCTCACCGGGAGGAGATACGCAGTATTTT. Its protein product is CASSPGGDTQYF. J is TRBJ2-3 and V is TRBV18, with a weak D call TRBD2 (6 bases). The V end was cut by 3 bases, the J end by 5 bases, with 6 bases between. The length of the CDR3 is 12 residues. Germline V gene lookup returns CDR1 KGHSH and CDR2 LQKENI. Based on the CDR3 plus reference TRBV18 and TRBJ2-3, the full variable domain is NAGVMQNPRHLVRRRGQEARLRCSPMKGHSHVYWYRQLPEEGLKFMVYLQKENIIDESGMPKERFSAEFPKEGPSILRIQQVVRGDSAAYFCASSPGGDTQYFGPGTRLTVL.

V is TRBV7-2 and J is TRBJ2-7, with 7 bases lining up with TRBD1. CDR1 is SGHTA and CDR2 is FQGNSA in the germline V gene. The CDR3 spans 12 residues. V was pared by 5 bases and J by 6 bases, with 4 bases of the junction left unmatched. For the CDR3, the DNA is TGTGCCAGCAGCACAAGACAGGGCGAGCAGTACTTC. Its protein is CASSTRQGEQYF.

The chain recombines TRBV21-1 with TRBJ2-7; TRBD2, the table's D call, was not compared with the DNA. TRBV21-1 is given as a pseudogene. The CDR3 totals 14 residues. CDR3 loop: CASNSGTSCYEQYF. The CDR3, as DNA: TGTGCCAGCAACTCCGGGACTAGTTGTTACGAGCAGTACTTC.

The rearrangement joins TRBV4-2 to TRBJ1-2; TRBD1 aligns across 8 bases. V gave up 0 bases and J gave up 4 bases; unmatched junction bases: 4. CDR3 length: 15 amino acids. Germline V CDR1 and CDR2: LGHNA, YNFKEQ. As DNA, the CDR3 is TGTGCCAGCAGCCAAGAACCAGGGGGCGCCTATGGCTACACCTTC. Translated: CASSQEPGGAYGYTF.

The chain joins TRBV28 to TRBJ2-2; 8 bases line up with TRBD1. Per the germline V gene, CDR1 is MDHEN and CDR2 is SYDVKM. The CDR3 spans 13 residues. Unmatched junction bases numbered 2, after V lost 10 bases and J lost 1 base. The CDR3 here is CATGTGNTGELFF. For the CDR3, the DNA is TGTGCCACAGGGACAGGGAACACCGGGGAGCTGTTTTTT.

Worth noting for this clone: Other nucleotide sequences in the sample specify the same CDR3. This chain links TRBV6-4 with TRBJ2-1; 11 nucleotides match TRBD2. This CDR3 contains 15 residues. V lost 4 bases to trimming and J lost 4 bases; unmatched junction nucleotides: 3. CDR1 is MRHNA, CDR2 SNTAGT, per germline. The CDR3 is CASSAGLAEYNEQFF. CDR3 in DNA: TGTGCCAGCAGTGCGGGACTAGCGGAGTACAATGAGCAGTTCTTC.

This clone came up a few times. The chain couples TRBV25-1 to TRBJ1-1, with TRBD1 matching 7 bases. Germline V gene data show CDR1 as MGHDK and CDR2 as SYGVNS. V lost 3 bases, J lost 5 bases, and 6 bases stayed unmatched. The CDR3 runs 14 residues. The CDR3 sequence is CASSDRQGRTEAFF. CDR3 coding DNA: TGTGCCAGCAGTGATCGACAGGGAAGAACTGAAGCTTTCTTT.

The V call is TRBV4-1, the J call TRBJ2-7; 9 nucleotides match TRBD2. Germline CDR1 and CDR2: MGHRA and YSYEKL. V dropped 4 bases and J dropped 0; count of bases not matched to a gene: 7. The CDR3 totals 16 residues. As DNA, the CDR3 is TGCGCCAGCAGCCCACTAGCGGGTTTGGGCTCCTACGAGCAGTACTTC. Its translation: CASSPLAGLGSYEQYF.